This T cell receptor beta chain was documented in a study of tumour-infiltrating T cells in Burkitt lymphoma. Study context: The Burkitt lymphoma cohort spanned all epidemiological subtypes. Broader study findings: Several public clonotypes recurred in numerous Burkitt lymphoma patients.

This clone showed up just a few times. Its target is not known. This CDR3 comprises 12 residues. Trimming shortened V by 4 bases and J by 2 bases, and 5 bases separated the two germline ends. The germline V gene has CDR1 SGHNT and CDR2 YYREEE (reference sequence). Here immunoSEQ multiplex PCR was the method, and the copy in TCRdb shows in-frame clones only, minus some. This table holds approximately 710 clones, approximately 12% found once. The receptor was isolated from a human donor with Burkitt lymphoma. Material for sequencing was tumor tissue. This chain uses TRBV5-4 with TRBJ2-3; D gene ambiguous. CDR3 nucleotides: TGTGCCAGCAGCCTTTTCACAGATACGCAGTATTTT. This encodes CASSLFTDTQYF.